A selection of T cell receptor beta chains follows, all from one sample in a study of somatic mutations in cytotoxic T cells in rheumatoid arthritis. Assay used: immunoSEQ multiplex PCR; TCRdb lists only in-frame clones, some missing. The sample has some 17,000 clones, about 80% seen once; the top ten hold 15% to 20%. Sequencing used CD8+ T cells sorted from blood. The source is an adult with rheumatoid arthritis. CDR3s include the opening cysteine and the closing phenylalanine or tryptophan. D genes are given only for firm matches. Only part of the rows carry a size: once, few, many, or a class if the clone is expanded.

cdr3_aa cdr3_nt j_call d_call clone_size v_call
CAWSPGYEQYF TGTGCCTGGAGTCCTGGGTACGAGCAGTACTTC TRBJ2-7 NA NA TRBV30
CASSQGGHEQYF TGTGCCAGCAGCCAAGGCGGCCACGAGCAGTACTTC TRBJ2-7 NA NA TRBV4-2
CASSEKTGYRDSNQPQHF TGTGCCAGCAGTGAAAAGACAGGGTATAGGGATAGCAATCAGCCCCAGCATTTT TRBJ1-5 TRBD1 few TRBV6-1
CASSLVGRTYNEQFF TGTGCCAGCAGCTTGGTGGGCAGAACCTACAATGAGCAGTTCTTC TRBJ2-1 NA NA TRBV5-6
CSAPRDEKLFF TGCAGTGCTCCCCGGGACGAAAAACTGTTTTTT TRBJ1-4 NA NA TRBV20-1
CASSFQGRSTEAFF TGTGCCAGCAGCTTCCAGGGCCGGTCCACTGAAGCTTTCTTT TRBJ1-1 NA NA TRBV5-5
CASSPHSQGTGELFF TGCGCCAGCAGCCCGCACTCACAGGGTACCGGGGAGCTGTTTTTT TRBJ2-2 NA NA TRBV4-1
CASSLVASGYQETQYF TGTGCCAGCAGCTTAGTGGCTAGCGGGTACCAAGAGACCCAGTACTTC TRBJ2-5 TRBD2 NA TRBV13
CASASRQGGPNEQFF TGCGCCAGCGCATCGCGGCAGGGTGGACCGAATGAGCAGTTCTTC TRBJ2-1 NA NA TRBV5-1
CASSPLTGRETQYF TGTGCCAGCAGCCCTCTTACAGGGAGAGAGACCCAGTACTTC TRBJ2-5 NA NA TRBV13
CASSLVDTQYF TGTGCCAGCAGCTTAGTCGATACGCAGTATTTT TRBJ2-3 NA NA TRBV13
CASSRFQGNTEAFF TGTGCCAGCAGTCGATTCCAAGGGAACACTGAAGCTTTCTTT TRBJ1-1 NA NA TRBV6-5
CASSIDHRAGYTF TGTGCCAGTAGTATAGATCACAGGGCCGGCTACACCTTC TRBJ1-2 NA NA TRBV19
CASRVRTNTEAFF TGCGCCAGCAGGGTTCGGACGAACACTGAAGCTTTCTTT TRBJ1-1 NA NA TRBV5-1
CASSQGELGEQYF TGTGCCAGCAGCCAAGGGGAGCTAGGCGAGCAGTACTTC TRBJ2-7 NA NA TRBV14
CALGAAGAGNEQFF TGTGCTCTCGGGGCGGCGGGAGCTGGCAATGAGCAGTTCTTC TRBJ2-1 TRBD2 NA TRBV6-5
CASRLAGLAKNIQYF TGCGCCAGTCGACTAGCGGGTCTAGCCAAAAACATTCAGTACTTC TRBJ2-4 TRBD2 NA TRBV10-2
CASSPESPGHPTGELFF TGTGCCAGCTCACCCGAATCGCCGGGACACCCCACCGGGGAGCTGTTTTTT TRBJ2-2 NA NA TRBV18
CASSLEALVYEQFF TGTGCCAGCAGCTTAGAGGCACTAGTCTATGAGCAGTTCTTC TRBJ2-1 NA NA TRBV7-6
CASSSWDRRYEQYF TGTGCCAGCAGTTCCTGGGACAGACGCTACGAGCAGTACTTC TRBJ2-7 TRBD1 NA TRBV6-5
CASSSQDTQYF TGCGCCAGCAGCAGCCAAGATACGCAGTATTTT TRBJ2-3 NA NA TRBV5-1
CASSRTVSFSYEQYF TGCGCCAGCAGCCGGACAGTATCTTTTTCCTACGAGCAGTACTTC TRBJ2-7 NA NA TRBV4-1
CASSHTYEQYF TGTGCCAGCAGCCATACCTACGAGCAGTACTTC TRBJ2-7 NA few TRBV13
CASKRGSSYEQYF TGTGCCAGCAAGCGGGGAAGCTCCTACGAGCAGTACTTC TRBJ2-7 TRBD2 NA TRBV13
CASSIEGADYGYTF TGTGCCAGTAGTATAGAAGGGGCGGACTATGGCTACACCTTC TRBJ1-2 NA NA TRBV19
CSVDSSQSTDTQYF TGCAGCGTTGATTCATCGCAAAGCACAGATACGCAGTATTTT TRBJ2-3 NA NA TRBV29-1
CASSITGLGSPLHF TGTGCCAGCAGTATTACCGGACTGGGGTCACCCCTCCACTTT TRBJ1-6 NA few TRBV27
CASSITPRGAQGYTF TGTGCCAGTAGTATAACCCCGCGGGGGGCGCAGGGCTACACCTTC TRBJ1-2 NA NA TRBV19
CASSQDYNEQFF TGCGCCAGCAGCCAAGACTACAATGAGCAGTTCTTC TRBJ2-1 NA NA TRBV4-1
CASSFRAGAGDEQFF TGTGCCAGCAGCTTTCGAGCGGGGGCTGGGGATGAGCAGTTCTTC TRBJ2-1 TRBD2 NA TRBV5-6
CASSMFGTSPEQYF TGTGCCAGTAGTATGTTCGGGACTAGTCCCGAGCAGTACTTC TRBJ2-7 TRBD2 NA TRBV19
CASSDRAAVRQTQYF TGTGCCAGTAGTGATAGGGCGGCGGTCCGGCAGACCCAGTACTTC TRBJ2-5 NA NA TRBV19
CASSPDGLAGTEQYF TGTGCCAGTAGTCCGGACGGACTAGCGGGAACCGAGCAGTACTTC TRBJ2-7 TRBD2 NA TRBV19
CASSQPKGLAGGYTDTQYF TGTGCCAGCAGTCAACCCAAAGGACTAGCGGGGGGTTACACAGATACGCAGTATTTT TRBJ2-3 TRBD2 NA TRBV27
CASSQEPGGLDYGYTF TGCGCCAGCAGCCAAGAACCCGGGGGATTAGACTATGGCTACACCTTC TRBJ1-2 NA NA TRBV4-1
CASSQVGSEQFF TGCGCCAGCAGCCAAGTCGGCAGTGAGCAGTTCTTC TRBJ2-1 NA NA TRBV4-1
CSVEDLGQGGNEQFF TGCAGCGTTGAAGATCTTGGACAGGGAGGCAATGAGCAGTTCTTC TRBJ2-1 TRBD1 NA TRBV29-1
CASSLDRGNEKLFF TGTGCCAGCAGCCTCGACAGGGGTAATGAAAAACTGTTTTTT TRBJ1-4 TRBD1 NA TRBV9
CASRETGPDTQYF TGTGCCAGCAGAGAGACAGGCCCAGATACGCAGTATTTT TRBJ2-3 NA NA TRBV28
CASSNTGDRRHQPQHF TGTGCCAGCAGCAATACCGGAGACAGGCGTCATCAGCCCCAGCATTTT TRBJ1-5 NA NA TRBV5-5
CASSLQGEQPQHF TGTGCCAGCAGTTTACAGGGGGAACAGCCCCAGCATTTT TRBJ1-5 TRBD1 NA TRBV27
CASRAGDGYEQYF TGTGCCAGCAGAGCGGGGGATGGCTACGAGCAGTACTTC TRBJ2-7 TRBD2 few TRBV7-8
CAISGGRREISGELFF TGTGCCATCAGTGGAGGGAGGAGAGAGATATCCGGGGAGCTGTTTTTT TRBJ2-2 NA NA TRBV10-3
CAGSPFSGELFF TGTGCCGGCAGCCCCTTTTCCGGGGAGCTGTTTTTT TRBJ2-2 NA NA TRBV7-9
CASSFGVDYGYTF TGTGCCAGCAGTTTTGGGGTGGACTATGGCTACACCTTC TRBJ1-2 NA NA TRBV28